The 9 T cell receptor beta chains reported below all come from one sample, sequenced in a study of blood T cell repertoires in COVID-19. The method was immunoSEQ multiplex PCR; TCRdb's version includes in-frame clones alone and lacks a portion of them. In the table there are 95,000 to 100,000 clones, over 75% of which are singletons. The sample consisted of peripheral blood. These receptors all come from a woman aged 30 to 39 with acute or convalescent COVID-19.

The V gene is TRBV10-1, the J gene TRBJ1-1, with 7 bases fitting TRBD1. The trim removed 3 bases at V and 6 bases at J, leaving 10 bases unmatched. The CDR3 covers 15 residues. Germline V gives CDR1 WNHNN, CDR2 SYGVQD (reference sequence). In DNA form, the CDR3 reads TGCGCCAGCAGTGATGTCAAGGGGGCGATTGCTGAAGCTTTCTTT. The encoded protein is CASSDVKGAIAEAFF.

This clone was seen a few times. The rearrangement uses TRBV20-1 and TRBJ2-3; 8 nucleotides line up with TRBD2. Trimming cost V 3 bases and J 2 bases; bases outside gene matches: 10. The CDR3 has 16 amino acids. Germline V CDR1 and CDR2: DFQATT, SNEGSKA (reference sequence). The chain's CDR3 is CSASGGVAGFTDTQYF. CDR3 DNA: TGCAGTGCTAGTGGCGGGGTAGCGGGGTTCACAGATACGCAGTATTTT.

In DNA form, the CDR3 reads TGCGCCAGCAGCCACCCAGGTTTCAATCAGCCCCAGCATTTT. As protein: CASSHPGFNQPQHF. V is TRBV4-1 and J is TRBJ1-5, with D unresolved. V lost 3 bases, J lost 3 bases, and 9 bases lay in between. Germline V gene sequence: CDR1 MGHRA, CDR2 YSYEKL. The CDR3 has 14 amino acids.

V gene TRBV10-3 combines with J gene TRBJ1-3; D is uncertain. Germline V gives CDR1 ENHRY, CDR2 SYGVKD. The V gene lost 10 bases and the J gene lost 2 bases, with 9 bases spanning the gap. The CDR3 loop spans 12 amino acids. Here the CDR3 DNA reads TGTGCCACCCACTTAACTGGAAACACCATATATTTT. Encoded protein: CATHLTGNTIYF.

This clone was picked up a small number of times. J is TRBJ1-2 and V is TRBV7-6; weak D call: TRBD1 (5 bases). The CDR3 has 16 residues. Germline CDR1 reads SGHVS; CDR2 reads FNYEAQ. V lost 1 base, J lost 5 bases, and 17 bases lay in between. Here the CDR3 DNA reads TGTGCCAGCAGCTTAGACGCCGTGACAGCCCTTTATGGCTACACCTTC. This translates into CASSLDAVTALYGYTF. Based on the CDR3 plus reference TRBV7-6 and TRBJ1-2, the full variable domain is GAGVSQSPRYKVTKRGQDVALRCDPISGHVSLYWYRQALGQGPEFLTYFNYEAQQDKSGLPNDRFSAERPEGSISTLTIQRTEQRDSAMYRCASSLDAVTALYGYTFGSGTRLTVV.

The rearrangement uses TRBV4-1 and TRBJ1-6, with 9 bases lining up with TRBD1. The CDR3 extends over 18 amino acids. Trimming took 4 bases from V and 10 from J; bases not matched to a gene: 17. The germline V gene encodes CDR1 MGHRA and CDR2 YSYEKL. CDR3 loop: CASSPQGGAGTGSSPLHF. CDR3 DNA: TGCGCCAGCAGCCCTCAAGGGGGTGCCGGGACAGGGTCCTCACCCCTCCACTTT.

The V and J genes are TRBV6-5 and TRBJ1-6; 8 bases fit TRBD1. V was clipped by 6 bases and J by 9 bases; unmatched bases: 4. Per germline, CDR1 MNHEY and CDR2 SVGAGI. The CDR3 extends over 13 amino acids. CDR3 nucleotides: TGTGCCAGCAGCGGACAGGGTAGTTCACCCCTCCACTTT. This codes for CASSGQGSSPLHF.

V gene TRBV28 combines with J gene TRBJ1-5; D is undetermined. The V gene lost 7 bases and the J gene lost 5 bases, with 18 bases spanning the gap. This CDR3 spans 15 amino acids. Germline V lookup: CDR1 MDHEN, CDR2 SYDVKM. CDR3 sequence reads: CASTLDGVPDQPQHF. CDR3 in DNA: TGTGCCAGCACCCTTGACGGGGTCCCCGATCAGCCCCAGCATTTT.

The chain is built from TRBV18 and TRBJ2-5; possible D gene TRBD1, 6 bases. CDR3 length: 14 residues. Trimming took 3 bases from V and 2 from J, leaving 10 bases between them. Germline-derived CDR1 and CDR2 are KGHSH and LQKENI. The CDR3 loop is CASSPDRSQETQYF. The CDR3 nucleotides read TGTGCCAGCTCACCCGACAGGTCTCAAGAGACCCAGTACTTC.